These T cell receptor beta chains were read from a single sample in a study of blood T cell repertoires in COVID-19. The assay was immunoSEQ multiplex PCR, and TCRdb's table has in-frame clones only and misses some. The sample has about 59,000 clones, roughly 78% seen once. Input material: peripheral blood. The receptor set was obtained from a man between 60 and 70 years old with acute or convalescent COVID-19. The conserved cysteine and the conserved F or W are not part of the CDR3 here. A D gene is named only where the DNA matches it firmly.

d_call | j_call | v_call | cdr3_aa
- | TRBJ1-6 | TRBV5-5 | ASSSPHESSYNSPLH
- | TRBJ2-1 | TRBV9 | ASSVAPPETAGNEQF
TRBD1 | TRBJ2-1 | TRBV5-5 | ASSSDRYYNEQF
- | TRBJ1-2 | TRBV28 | ASIPSGQNYGYT
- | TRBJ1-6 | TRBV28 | ASSPLHGANSPLH
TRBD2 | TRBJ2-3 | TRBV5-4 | ASSPGSSGIGDTQY
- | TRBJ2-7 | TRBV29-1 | SVAEQGNSYEQY
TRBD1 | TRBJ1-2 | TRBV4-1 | ASSHPGGQGARGYT
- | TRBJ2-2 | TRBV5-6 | ASSFGLGDTGELF
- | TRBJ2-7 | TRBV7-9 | ASSSLSYEQY
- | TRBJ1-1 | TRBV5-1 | ASSLLLDTEAF
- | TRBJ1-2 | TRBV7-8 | ASSLAYRETGKGDYGYT
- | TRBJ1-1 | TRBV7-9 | ASSPGTGGGTEAF
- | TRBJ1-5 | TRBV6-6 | ASSYESGGNQPQH
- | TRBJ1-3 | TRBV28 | ASSFQFSGNTIY
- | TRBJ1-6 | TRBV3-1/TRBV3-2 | ASSQRGIGSPLH
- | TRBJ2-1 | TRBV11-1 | ASSVARLGSNEQF
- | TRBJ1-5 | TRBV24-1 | ATSGQGVAQPQH
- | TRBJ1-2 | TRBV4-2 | ASSQDLQGGRGYT
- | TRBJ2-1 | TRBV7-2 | ASSLGGGYNEQF
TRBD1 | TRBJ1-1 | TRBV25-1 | ASRTSGTGFRTEAF
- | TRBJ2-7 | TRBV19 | ASGDYEQY
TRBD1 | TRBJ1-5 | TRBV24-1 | ATSDSDREGQPQH
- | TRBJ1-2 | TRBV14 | ASSQAPGDYGYT
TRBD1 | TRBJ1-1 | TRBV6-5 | ASSYGRGRTEAF
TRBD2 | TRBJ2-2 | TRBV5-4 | ASSLGLAGDYGELF
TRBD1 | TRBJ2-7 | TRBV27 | ASSIYRGEQY
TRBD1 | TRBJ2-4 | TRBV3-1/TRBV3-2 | ASSLMGGQENIQY
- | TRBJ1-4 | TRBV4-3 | ASSQDFTATNEKLF
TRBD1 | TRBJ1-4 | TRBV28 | ASSSHHRGRGEKLF
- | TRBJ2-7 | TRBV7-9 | ASSLGPEQY
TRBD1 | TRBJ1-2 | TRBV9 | ASSVQGTANYGYT
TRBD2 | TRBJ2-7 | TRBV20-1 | SASRGLAGVVQY
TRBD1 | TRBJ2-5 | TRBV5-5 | ASSLEGQGPSETQY
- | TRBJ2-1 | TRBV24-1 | ATSNNYNEQF
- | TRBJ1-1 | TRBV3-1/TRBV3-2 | ASSQGDTGGIGEAF
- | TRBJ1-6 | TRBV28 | ASSSGGGNSPLH
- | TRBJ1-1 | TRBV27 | ASRGGLGWTEAF
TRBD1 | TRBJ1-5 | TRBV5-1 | ASSFTPGQFNQPQH
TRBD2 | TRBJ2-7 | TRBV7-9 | ASSAAVRREADYEQY
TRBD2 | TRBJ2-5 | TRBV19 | ASTGTSGGTKETQY
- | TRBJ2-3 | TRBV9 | ASSDGPGSYTDTQY
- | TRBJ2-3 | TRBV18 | ASSLKPDFFGTDTQY
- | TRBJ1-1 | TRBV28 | ASRPPSSMNTEAF
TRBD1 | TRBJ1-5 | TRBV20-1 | SASGQGGQPQH
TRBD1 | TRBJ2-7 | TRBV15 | ATSKDRGAYEQY
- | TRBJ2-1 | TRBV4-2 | ASSQDRTNEQF
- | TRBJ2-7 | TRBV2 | ASSERTQY
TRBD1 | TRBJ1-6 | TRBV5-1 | ASSLGGQGASPLH
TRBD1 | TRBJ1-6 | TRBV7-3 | ASSLTLGQENSPLH
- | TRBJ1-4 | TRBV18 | ASSPSGAGDEKLF
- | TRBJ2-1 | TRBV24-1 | ATSFWGQQF
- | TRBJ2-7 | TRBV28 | ASSRISAGTYEQY
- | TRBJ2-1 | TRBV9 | ASSPSWRQGGARGVHNEQF
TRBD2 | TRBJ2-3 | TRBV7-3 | ASSPGTSGSTDTQY
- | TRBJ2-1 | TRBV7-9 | ASSLGTSNYNEQF
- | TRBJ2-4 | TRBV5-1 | ASSLAGTLGSKNIQY
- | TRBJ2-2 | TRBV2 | ASSQYFNTGELF
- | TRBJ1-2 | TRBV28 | ASKDYRENYGYT